The rows below give T cell receptor beta chains drawn from one sample of a study of T cell responses to AZD1222 COVID-19 vaccine. Sequencing used immunoSEQ multiplex PCR; TCRdb keeps in-frame clones, though not all of them. The sample contains 120,000 or so clones, around nine tenths of which appear only once. This specimen consisted of peripheral blood, obtained 28 days after the second AZD1222 dose. These receptors were collected from an adult who received the AZD1222 COVID-19 vaccine. Both conserved end residues are part of each CDR3. D genes are given only for firm matches. Size is stated for part of the rows, as once, few or many counts, or as a class when the clone is expanded.

>NA|TRBV24-1|NA|TRBJ2-1
CGCGEGYNEQFF
TGTGGTTGCGGGGAAGGTTACAATGAGCAGTTCTTC
>TRBD1|TRBV28|once|TRBJ1-4
CASSLITWDRNEKLFF
TGTGCCAGCAGTTTAATCACCTGGGACAGAAATGAAAAACTGTTTTTT
>NA|TRBV7-2|NA|TRBJ2-5
CASSLGSRGGGETQYF
TGTGCCAGCAGCTTAGGCAGCAGGGGAGGAGGAGAGACCCAGTACTTC
>NA|TRBV6-4|NA|TRBJ1-5
CASSDEHNQPQHF
TGTGCCAGCAGTGACGAACATAATCAGCCCCAGCATTTT
>NA|TRBV7-2|NA|TRBJ2-7
CASSTEWGAHYEQYF
TGTGCCAGCAGCACCGAATGGGGGGCGCACTACGAGCAGTACTTC
>NA|TRBV7-9|once|TRBJ2-7
CASSSTLVSEQYF
TGTGCCAGCAGCTCTACGCTGGTGAGCGAGCAGTACTTC
>TRBD1|TRBV18|NA|TRBJ1-4
CASSSTGSATNEKLFF
TGTGCCAGCTCATCGACAGGGTCCGCAACTAATGAAAAACTGTTTTTT
>NA|TRBV10-3|once|TRBJ1-3
CAISGGGVTSGNTIYF
TGTGCCATCAGTGGAGGAGGGGTCACAAGTGGAAACACCATATATTTT
>TRBD1|TRBV11-2|NA|TRBJ1-1
CASSTQGRFTEAFF
TGTGCCAGCAGCACACAGGGGCGGTTCACTGAAGCTTTCTTT
>TRBD2|TRBV5-1|NA|TRBJ2-1
CASSLEGKVAGALEQFF
TGCGCCAGCAGCTTGGAGGGTAAGGTAGCGGGAGCCCTAGAGCAGTTCTTC
>TRBD1|TRBV28|NA|TRBJ1-5
CASTRTGPDSNQPQHF
TGTGCCAGCACAAGGACAGGGCCGGATAGCAATCAGCCCCAGCATTTT
>TRBD1|TRBV4-3|NA|TRBJ1-2
CASSQSGTGGGYGYTF
TGCGCCAGCAGCCAGTCCGGGACAGGGGGGGGTTATGGCTACACCTTC
>NA|TRBV18|NA|TRBJ1-2
CASSRESGLNYGYTF
TGTGCCAGCTCACGCGAATCTGGGCTCAACTATGGCTACACCTTC
>NA|TRBV3-1/TRBV3-2|NA|TRBJ1-6
CASSLMGSSYNSPLHF
TGTGCCAGCAGCCTCATGGGAAGCTCCTATAATTCACCCCTCCACTTT
>TRBD2|TRBV6-2/TRBV6-3|NA|TRBJ2-3
CASSSISTSGGADTQYF
TGTGCCAGCAGTTCGATCTCGACTAGCGGGGGAGCAGATACGCAGTATTTT
>NA|TRBV3-1/TRBV3-2|NA|TRBJ2-5
CASSQNPRGRGTQYF
TGTGCCAGCAGCCAGAACCCCCGGGGGCGGGGGACCCAGTACTTC
>NA|TRBV4-3|NA|TRBJ1-2
CASSQGLLKGTGYTF
TGCGCCAGCAGCCAAGGGCTCCTGAAGGGTACTGGCTACACCTTC
>TRBD1|TRBV7-2|NA|TRBJ1-2
CASSFRQGDGYTF
TGTGCCAGCAGCTTCAGACAGGGGGATGGCTACACCTTC
>TRBD2|TRBV5-4|once|TRBJ2-7
CASSFGGRMGLSSYEQYF
TGTGCCAGCAGCTTTGGCGGGAGGATGGGACTATCCTCCTACGAGCAGTACTTC
>NA|TRBV27|NA|TRBJ2-6
CASSLRVSGANVLTF
TGTGCCAGCAGTCTCAGGGTTTCCGGGGCCAACGTCCTGACTTTC
>NA|TRBV14|once|TRBJ1-3
CASSRVGGNTIYF
TGTGCCAGCAGCCGTGTTGGGGGGAACACCATATATTTT
>TRBD1|TRBV2|few|TRBJ2-1
CASSVQGARNEQFF
TGTGCCAGCAGCGTACAGGGGGCGCGGAATGAGCAGTTCTTC
>NA|TRBV9|NA|TRBJ1-1
CASSPRGGPGYTEAFF
TGTGCCAGCAGCCCACGGGGGGGTCCAGGGTACACTGAAGCTTTCTTT
>NA|TRBV28|NA|TRBJ2-2
CASSPLREANTGELFF
TGTGCCAGCAGTCCCTTGAGGGAGGCGAACACCGGGGAGCTGTTTTTT
>TRBD1|TRBV11-2|NA|TRBJ1-1
CASSSDRGVTEAFF
TGTGCCAGCAGCTCGGACAGGGGCGTCACTGAAGCTTTCTTT
>NA|TRBV18|NA|TRBJ2-7
CASSPEGTRAYYEQYF
TGTGCCAGCTCACCCGAGGGCACGAGGGCGTACTACGAGCAGTACTTC
>NA|TRBV6-5|NA|TRBJ1-1
CASSYSSVPNTEAFF
TGTGCCAGCAGTTACTCTTCGGTCCCGAACACTGAAGCTTTCTTT